This T cell receptor beta chain was sequenced for a study of shared clonotypes between healthy human individuals. Broader study findings: Rarefaction analysis demonstrated incomplete sorted-subset sequencing notwithstanding large depth.

As to this clone: Its antigen remains unidentified.

CDR3 length: 15 residues. V lost 7 bases, J lost 1 base, and 16 bases lay in between. CDR1 and CDR2 (germline): MDHEN, SYDVKM. CD45RO negativity and positive selection for CCR7 defined naive CD8 cells, a population that excluded terminally differentiated effector memory CD45RA+ cells. TCRdb keeps only in-frame clones here, not all; method: immunoSEQ multiplex PCR. The repertoire holds some 1,900,000 clones, with roughly 95% as singletons. This receptor was identified in a man aged 18-30 years in good health. The specimen was naive CD8+ T cells sorted from blood. The V gene is TRBV28, the J gene TRBJ1-2; a weak D match, TRBD1 (6 bases). The CDR3: CASIPGKGVNYGYTF. Here the CDR3 DNA reads TGTGCCAGCATACCGGGGAAGGGGGTTAACTATGGCTACACCTTC.